This TCR beta chain was observed in a study of blood T cell repertoires in COVID-19. Germline CDR1 reads LGHDT; CDR2 reads YNNKEL (reference sequence). This CDR3 has 13 residues. Trimming cost V 6 bases and J 7 bases; bases outside gene matches: 7. Which cohort a participant joined came from the clinical history participants gave. Donors in Cohort 3 who had recovered were those with two negative PCRs, healthcare professional clearance, or resolution of their symptoms. Clones were sequenced by immunoSEQ multiplex PCR, and TCRdb holds only the in-frame ones, with some missing. The data hold under 150,000 clones, with approximately 86% observed a single time.

The sample was PBMCs or T cells enriched from blood (not recorded which). V gene TRBV3-1 (or the pseudogene TRBV3-2) combines with J gene TRBJ1-2; 8 bases agree with TRBD1. The sequence was obtained from a woman aged 40 to 49 who had recovered from COVID-19. This chain's CDR3 is CASRRQGTGGYTF. The DNA for the CDR3 is TGTGCCAGCAGACGACAGGGGACGGGTGGCTACACCTTC.